This TCR beta chain came from a study of cytomegalovirus exposure and HLA in healthy donors. General observations from the study: A missense variant in DCLRE1C was later tied to TCR beta V- and J-gene trimming. Some segments of the V type, notably TRBV6-2 and TRBV6-3, were excluded as indistinguishable. Further analysis was carried out later, and it showed several of the most significant clusters appearing linked to common viral pathogens.

On this clone: Its antigen is undetermined. The junction and the germline gene differ at one end; a read error may be behind it.

Per germline, CDR1 MNHNY and CDR2 SVGAGI (reference sequence). The CDR3 spans 12 residues. The PCR made use of 60 Vbeta and 13 Jbeta primers. Study processing details: An analysis that came later counted 77 million or so unique TCR beta chains, approximately 9.9 million shared. TCRdb's copy holds only in-frame clones and misses some; the assay was immunoSEQ multiplex PCR. From that table come the V and J calls and clone size; the DNA was used to work out D and trimming. This table lists some 130,000 clones. This sequence was found in a woman aged 55-69 years in good health and CMV-seronegative. The specimen was PBMCs. This rearrangement joins TRBV6-6 to TRBJ1-2; D unclear. Here the CDR3 DNA reads TGTGCCAGCAGTTACACCGACTATGGCCACACCTTC. Its translation is CASSYTDYGHTF.